The 9 T cell receptor beta chains below come from one sample, sequenced in a study of cytomegalovirus exposure and HLA in healthy donors (dated by TCRdb to about 2017). To prepare the library, the immunoSEQ multiplex PCR assay was applied. This is the immuneACCESS table as TCRdb keeps it, with only in-frame sequences that have V and J called. A part of the clones is gone; compared with another copy, unresolved V genes explain less than half, and the rest is unexplained. This sample lists 150,000 to 200,000 clones; less than 90% were detected once. 2% to 2.5% of the sample lies in the top ten. The material sequenced was PBMCs. The receptor set was obtained from a woman aged 18-35 years in good health and CMV-seronegative.

This chain links TRBV7-8 with TRBJ1-2; D may be TRBD1 (5 bases). The CDR3 spans 17 residues. Germline lookup yields CDR1 SGHVS and CDR2 FQNEAQ. Between the trimmed V and J ends, which lost 5 bases and 1 base, there was a span of 20 bases. Here the CDR3 DNA reads TGTGCCAGCAGCCTAATAACGGGGGAACTTTATAACTATGGCTACACCTTC. The encoded protein is CASSLITGELYNYGYTF.

The J gene is TRBJ2-7, the V gene TRBV27, with TRBD1 matching over 7 bases. This CDR3 spans 17 amino acids. Germline CDR1 reads MNHEY; CDR2 reads SMNVEV (reference sequence). V was pared by 0 bases and J by 2 bases, with 10 bases of the junction left unmatched. The CDR3 protein is CASSLSPGQSLTYEQYF. The CDR3 nucleotides are TGTGCCAGCAGTTTATCGCCGGGACAGTCTTTAACCTACGAGCAGTACTTC.

The chain links TRBV6-5 to TRBJ1-2; no firm D call. From germline, CDR1 is MNHEY and CDR2 SVGAGI. Between the trimmed V and J ends, which lost 6 bases and 10 bases, there was a span of 12 bases. The CDR3 runs to 11 residues. The CDR3 loop is CASRALGYYTF. CDR3 in DNA: TGTGCCAGCAGGGCCCTCGGGTACTACACCTTC.

The V call is TRBV11-2, the J call TRBJ2-6; D may be TRBD1 (6 bases). CDR3 length equals 17 residues. V dropped 3 bases and J dropped 0 bases, with 12 bases sitting between them. In germline, CDR1 is SGHAT, CDR2 FQNNGV. CDR3 nucleotide sequence: TGTGCCAGCAGCTTTACAGGGACCTCCTCTGGGGCCAACGTCCTGACTTTC. Amino acids: CASSFTGTSSGANVLTF.

The rearrangement joins TRBV5-1 to TRBJ2-3; TRBD1 matches at 9 bases. The length of the CDR3 is 15 residues. The V segment lost 2 bases and the J segment 5 bases; nucleotides outside the gene matches: 6. The germline CDR1 and CDR2 sequences are SGHRS and YFSETQ. This chain's CDR3 is CASSFLQGAGDTQYF. For the CDR3, the DNA is TGCGCCAGCAGCTTCTTACAGGGGGCGGGAGATACGCAGTATTTT.

The chain employs TRBV30 and TRBJ1-4; D gene ambiguous. V lost 6 bases and J lost 0, with 11 bases in between. From germline, CDR1 is GTSNPN and CDR2 SVGIG (reference sequence). This CDR3 contains 14 residues. This CDR3 is CACTDIATNEKLFF. The CDR3 DNA follows: TGTGCCTGCACAGACATTGCAACTAATGAAAAACTGTTTTTT.

The chain is built from TRBV5-1 and TRBJ2-2; 8 positions match TRBD1. The length of the CDR3 is 14 residues. Germline V CDR1 and CDR2: SGHRS, YFSETQ. J was trimmed by 8 bases and V by 4 bases; bases with no gene match: 7. The CDR3 region is CASSGQGAKGELFF. The CDR3, as DNA: TGCGCCAGCAGCGGGCAGGGGGCAAAAGGGGAGCTGTTTTTT.

This rearrangement joins TRBV10-3 to TRBJ2-7; D possibly corresponds to TRBD2 (5 bases). Trimming cost V 3 bases and J 1 base, with 16 bases left between them. From germline, CDR1 is ENHRY and CDR2 SYGVKD. The CDR3 spans 16 residues. The CDR3 DNA reads as TGTGCCATCAGTGACCTAGCAGGCGCCACTTCCTACGAGCAGTACTTC. It is translated as CAISDLAGATSYEQYF.

This clone has a handful of counts. CDR3 nucleotides: TGTGCCAGCAGTCCCTCGGGACACTCCTACAATGAGCAGTTCTTC. This encodes CASSPSGHSYNEQFF. The genes are TRBV6-5 and TRBJ2-1; weak D call: TRBD1 (6 bases). The CDR3 spans 15 residues. The germline V gene encodes CDR1 MNHEY and CDR2 SVGAGI. The ends were cut back, 5 bases at V and 0 bases at J, with 11 bases in the middle.